This T cell receptor beta chain was captured by sequencing in a study of blood T cell repertoires in COVID-19. The overall study: From T cells, B-cell-depleted T cells, or PBMCs came the material, which was cDNA or gDNA.

The germline V gene has CDR1 MNHEY and CDR2 SVGEGT. V shed 2 bases and J 0 bases; nucleotides not matched to a gene: 16. The CDR3 covers 21 residues. Sequencing used immunoSEQ multiplex PCR; TCRdb keeps in-frame clones, though not all of them. The table includes 300,000 to 350,000 clones, 90% detected once. The source is a woman aged 30 to 39 with COVID-19, enrolled during active disease. The sequenced sample was peripheral blood. The chain employs TRBV6-2 or TRBV6-3 and TRBJ2-1; 10 nucleotides align to TRBD2. This CDR3 is CASSYGGGSSGRSSSYNEQFF. The CDR3, as DNA: TGTGCCAGCAGTTACGGTGGGGGGAGTAGCGGGAGGTCCTCCTCCTACAATGAGCAGTTCTTC.